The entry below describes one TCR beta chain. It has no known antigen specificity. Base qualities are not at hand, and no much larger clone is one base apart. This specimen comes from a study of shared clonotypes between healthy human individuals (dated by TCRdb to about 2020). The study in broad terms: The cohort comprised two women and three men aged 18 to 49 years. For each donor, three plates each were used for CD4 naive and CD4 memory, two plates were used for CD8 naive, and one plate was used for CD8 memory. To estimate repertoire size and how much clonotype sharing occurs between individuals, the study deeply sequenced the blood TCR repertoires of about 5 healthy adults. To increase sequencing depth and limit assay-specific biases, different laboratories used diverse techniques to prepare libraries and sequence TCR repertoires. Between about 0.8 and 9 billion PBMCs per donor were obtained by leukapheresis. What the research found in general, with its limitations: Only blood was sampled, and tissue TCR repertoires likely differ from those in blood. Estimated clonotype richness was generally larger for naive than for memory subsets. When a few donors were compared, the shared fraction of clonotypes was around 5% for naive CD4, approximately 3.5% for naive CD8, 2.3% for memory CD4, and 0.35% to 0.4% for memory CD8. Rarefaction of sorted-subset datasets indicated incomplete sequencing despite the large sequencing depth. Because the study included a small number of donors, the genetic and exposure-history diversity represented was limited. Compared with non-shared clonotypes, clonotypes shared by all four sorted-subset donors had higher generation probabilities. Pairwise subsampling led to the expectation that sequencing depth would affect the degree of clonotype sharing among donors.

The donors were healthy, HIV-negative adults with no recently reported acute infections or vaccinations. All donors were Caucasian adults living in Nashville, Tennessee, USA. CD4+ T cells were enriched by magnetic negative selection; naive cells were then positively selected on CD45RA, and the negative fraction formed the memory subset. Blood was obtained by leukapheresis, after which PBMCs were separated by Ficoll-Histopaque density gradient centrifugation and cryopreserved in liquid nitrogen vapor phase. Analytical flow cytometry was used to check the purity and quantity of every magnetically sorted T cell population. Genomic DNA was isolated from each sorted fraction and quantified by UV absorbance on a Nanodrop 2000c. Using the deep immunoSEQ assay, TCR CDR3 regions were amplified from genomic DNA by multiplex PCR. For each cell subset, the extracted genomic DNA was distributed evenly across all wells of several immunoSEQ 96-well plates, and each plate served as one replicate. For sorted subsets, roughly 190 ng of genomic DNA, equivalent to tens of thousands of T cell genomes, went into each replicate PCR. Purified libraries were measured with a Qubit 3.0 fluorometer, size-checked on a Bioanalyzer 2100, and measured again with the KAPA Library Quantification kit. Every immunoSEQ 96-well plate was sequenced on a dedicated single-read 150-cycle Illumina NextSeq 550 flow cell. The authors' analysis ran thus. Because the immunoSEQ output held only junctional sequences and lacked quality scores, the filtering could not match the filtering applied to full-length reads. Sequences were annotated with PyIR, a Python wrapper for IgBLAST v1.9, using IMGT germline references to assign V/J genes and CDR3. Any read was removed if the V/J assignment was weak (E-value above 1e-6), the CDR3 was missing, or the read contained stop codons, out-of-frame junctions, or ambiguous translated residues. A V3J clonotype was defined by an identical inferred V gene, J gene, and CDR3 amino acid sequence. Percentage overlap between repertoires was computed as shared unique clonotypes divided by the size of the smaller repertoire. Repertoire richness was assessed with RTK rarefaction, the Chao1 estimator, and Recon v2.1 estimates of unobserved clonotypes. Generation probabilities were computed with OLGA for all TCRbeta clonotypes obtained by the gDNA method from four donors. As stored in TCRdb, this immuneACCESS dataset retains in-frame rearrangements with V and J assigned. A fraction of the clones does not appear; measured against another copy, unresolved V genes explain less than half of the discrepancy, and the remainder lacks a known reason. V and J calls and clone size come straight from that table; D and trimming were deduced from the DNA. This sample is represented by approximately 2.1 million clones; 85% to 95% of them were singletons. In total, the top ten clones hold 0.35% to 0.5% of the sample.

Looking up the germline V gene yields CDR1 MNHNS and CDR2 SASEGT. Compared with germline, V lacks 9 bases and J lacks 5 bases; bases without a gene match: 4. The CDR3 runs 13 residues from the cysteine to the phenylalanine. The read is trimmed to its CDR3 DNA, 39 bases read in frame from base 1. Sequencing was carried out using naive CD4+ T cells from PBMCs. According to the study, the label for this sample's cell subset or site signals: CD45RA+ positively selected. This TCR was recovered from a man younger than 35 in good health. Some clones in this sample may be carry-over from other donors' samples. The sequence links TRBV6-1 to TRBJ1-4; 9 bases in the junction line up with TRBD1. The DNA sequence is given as TGTGCCAGTAACAGGGGGCTAAATGAAAAACTGTTTTTT. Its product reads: CASNRGLNEKLFF.